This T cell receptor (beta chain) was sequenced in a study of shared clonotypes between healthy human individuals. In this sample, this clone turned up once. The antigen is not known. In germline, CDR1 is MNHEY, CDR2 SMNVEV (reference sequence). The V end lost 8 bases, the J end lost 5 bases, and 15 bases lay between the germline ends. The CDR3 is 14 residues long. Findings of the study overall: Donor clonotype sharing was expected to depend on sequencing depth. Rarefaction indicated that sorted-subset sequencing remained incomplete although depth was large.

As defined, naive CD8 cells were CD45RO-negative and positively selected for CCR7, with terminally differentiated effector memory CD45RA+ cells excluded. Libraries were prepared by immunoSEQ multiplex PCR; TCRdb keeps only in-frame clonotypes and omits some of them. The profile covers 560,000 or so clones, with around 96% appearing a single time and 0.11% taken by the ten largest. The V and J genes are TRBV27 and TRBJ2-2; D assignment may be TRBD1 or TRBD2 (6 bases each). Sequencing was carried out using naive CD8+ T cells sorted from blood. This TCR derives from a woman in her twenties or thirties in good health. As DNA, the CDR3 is TGTGCCAGCTGTATCAGGGGAGGAACCGGGGAGCTGTTTTTT. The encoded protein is CASCIRGGTGELFF.